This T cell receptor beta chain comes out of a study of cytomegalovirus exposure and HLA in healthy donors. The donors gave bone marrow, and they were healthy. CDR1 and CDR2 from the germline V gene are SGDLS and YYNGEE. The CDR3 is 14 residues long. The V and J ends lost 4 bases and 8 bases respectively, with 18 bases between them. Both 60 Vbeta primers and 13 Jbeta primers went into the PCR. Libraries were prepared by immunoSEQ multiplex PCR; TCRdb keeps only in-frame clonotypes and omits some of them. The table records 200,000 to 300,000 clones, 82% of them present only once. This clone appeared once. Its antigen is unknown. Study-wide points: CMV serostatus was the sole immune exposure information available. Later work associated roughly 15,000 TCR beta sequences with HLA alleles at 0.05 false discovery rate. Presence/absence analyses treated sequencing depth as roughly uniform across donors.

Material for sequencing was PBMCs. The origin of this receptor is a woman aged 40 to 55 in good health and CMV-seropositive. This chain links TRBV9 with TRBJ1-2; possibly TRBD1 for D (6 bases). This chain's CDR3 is CASSPRGQFQGYTF. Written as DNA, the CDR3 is TGTGCCAGCAGCCCCCGAGGACAGTTTCAGGGCTACACCTTC.